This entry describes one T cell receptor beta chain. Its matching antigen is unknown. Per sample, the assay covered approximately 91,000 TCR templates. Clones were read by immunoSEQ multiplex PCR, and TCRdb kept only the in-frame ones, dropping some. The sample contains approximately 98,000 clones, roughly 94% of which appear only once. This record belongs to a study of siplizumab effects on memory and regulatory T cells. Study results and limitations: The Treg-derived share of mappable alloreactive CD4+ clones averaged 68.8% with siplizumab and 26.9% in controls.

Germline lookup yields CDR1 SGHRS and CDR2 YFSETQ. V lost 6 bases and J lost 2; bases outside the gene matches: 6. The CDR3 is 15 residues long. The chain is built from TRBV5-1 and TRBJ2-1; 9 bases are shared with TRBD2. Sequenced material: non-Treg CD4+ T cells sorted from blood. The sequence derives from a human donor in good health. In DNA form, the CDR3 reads TGCGCCAGCAAGGCGGGAGGGCCGACCTACAATGAGCAGTTCTTC. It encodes CASKAGGPTYNEQFF.